The 24 T cell receptor beta chains reported below all come from one sample, sequenced in a study of blood T cell repertoires in COVID-19. TCRdb's copy holds only in-frame clones and misses some; the assay was immunoSEQ multiplex PCR. This table has under 500,000 clones, roughly nine tenths appearing once. Sample: PBMCs or T cells enriched from blood (not recorded which). These receptors came from a man younger than 45 who had recovered from COVID-19.

The chain links TRBV2 to TRBJ1-5; TRBD1 matches 7 bases. With 2 bases clipped from V and 9 bases from J, the junction kept 10 bases outside the gene matches. This CDR3 has 15 residues. Germline CDR1 is SNHLY and CDR2 is FYNNEI. The CDR3 DNA sequence: TGTGCCAGCAGTGAAAGCAGGGGGTTAAGGTCGCCCCAGCATTTT. Its translation: CASSESRGLRSPQHF. Complete variable domain (other parts from reference TRBV2 and TRBJ1-5): EPEVTQTPSHQVTQMGQEVILRCVPISNHLYFYWYRQILGQKVEFLVSFYNNEISEKSEIFDDQFSVERPDGSNFTLKIRSTKLEDSAMYFCASSESRGLRSPQHFGDGTRLSIL.

This chain links TRBV5-1 with TRBJ2-5; D is unresolved. Deletions cut 1 base from V and 5 bases from J, with 9 bases between. CDR1 SGHRS and CDR2 YFSETQ come from the germline V gene. The CDR3 is 13 residues long. DNA of the CDR3: TGCGCCAGCAGCTTGAAGAGTAGTGAGACCCAGTACTTC. Its translation: CASSLKSSETQYF.

The rearrangement joins TRBV7-9 to TRBJ1-4, with TRBD1 as a possible D gene (6 bases). Germline lookup yields CDR1 SEHNR and CDR2 FQNEAQ (reference sequence). The length of the CDR3 is 14 residues. Trimming removed 4 bases from V and 6 bases from J, with 12 bases in between. CDR3 loop: CASSSKTGDEKLFF. CDR3 bases: TGTGCCAGCAGCTCCAAGACAGGAGATGAAAAACTGTTTTTT.

This sequence joins TRBV7-3 and TRBJ1-3; unclear D gene. The CDR3 has 15 residues. Trimming shortened V by 4 bases and J by 0 bases, and 10 bases separated the two germline ends. Germline loops: CDR1 SGHTA, CDR2 FQGTGA. The CDR3 coding sequence is TGTGCCAGCAGCTCTCAGGAAGGCTCTGGAAACACCATATATTTT. Its translation is CASSSQEGSGNTIYF.

CDR3: CASSDDIGQGWTDTQYF. As DNA, the CDR3 is TGTGCCAGCAGCGACGATATTGGACAGGGTTGGACAGATACGCAGTATTTT. The J gene is TRBJ2-3, the V gene TRBV2; 8 nucleotides match TRBD1. V was pared by 6 bases and J by 3 bases, with 14 bases of the junction left unmatched. Germline V lookup: CDR1 SNHLY, CDR2 FYNNEI. The length of the CDR3 is 17 residues.

The chain has TRBV18 and TRBJ2-6, with a weak D call TRBD1 (5 bases). Trimming removed 2 bases from V and 0 bases from J, with 5 bases in between. This CDR3 comprises 15 residues. Germline CDR1 reads KGHSH; CDR2 reads LQKENI. The DNA of the CDR3 is TGTGCCAGCTCACCAGGGGCCTCTGGGGCCAACGTCCTGACTTTC. It specifies CASSPGASGANVLTF.

The V gene is TRBV12-5, the J gene TRBJ1-1; the match to TRBD1 covers 10 bases. The CDR3 loop spans 17 amino acids. J lost 2 bases, V lost 2 bases, and 8 bases had no gene match. Germline CDR1 and CDR2: LGHNT and FRNRAP. CDR3 residues: CASGLLRQGAYNTEAFF. The CDR3, as DNA: TGTGCTAGTGGTTTGCTTCGACAGGGGGCTTATAACACTGAAGCTTTCTTT.

This chain connects TRBV29-1 to TRBJ1-1, with 12 nucleotides matching TRBD1. Germline V gene lookup returns CDR1 SQVTM and CDR2 ANQGSEA. The CDR3 sequence is 16 residues long. Trimming cost V 6 bases and J 1 base; bases outside gene matches: 9. DNA of the CDR3: TGCAGCGTCGCCGGGACAGGGGGCATTGGGAACACTGAAGCTTTCTTT. It encodes CSVAGTGGIGNTEAFF.

This clone was detected only once. The chain employs TRBV11-2 and TRBJ2-7; 15 positions match TRBD2. The CDR3 length is 15 residues. The J segment lost 4 bases and the V segment lost 5 bases, leaving 3 bases of the junction unmatched. Germline CDR1 and CDR2: SGHAT and FQNNGV. The CDR3 here is CASSPGLAGGYEQYF. CDR3 nucleotide sequence: TGTGCCAGCAGCCCCGGACTAGCGGGAGGGTACGAGCAGTACTTC. The full variable domain, completed using reference TRBV11-2 and TRBJ2-7, is EAGVAQSPRYKIIEKRQSVAFWCNPISGHATLYWYQQILGQGPKLLIQFQNNGVVDDSQLPKDRFSAERLKGVDSTLKIQPAKLEDSAVYLCASSPGLAGGYEQYFGPGTRLTVT.

The count of this clone is one. The rearrangement links TRBV7-8 to TRBJ1-4; 9 bases fit TRBD1. The CDR3 is 15 amino acids. CDR1 is SGHVS and CDR2 is FQNEAQ in the germline V gene. V gave up 1 base and J gave up 7 bases; unmatched junction bases: 4. In DNA form, the CDR3 reads TGTGCCAGCAGCTTAGAGACAGGGGGGAGTGAAAAACTGTTTTTT. This sequence encodes CASSLETGGSEKLFF.

This chain connects TRBV28 to TRBJ2-1, with 9 nucleotides matching TRBD2. After removal of 4 bases from V and 3 bases from J, the junction contained 7 bases not matched to a gene. This CDR3 region has 16 residues. Germline V gives CDR1 MDHEN, CDR2 SYDVKM. This chain's CDR3 is CASSSSGLAFYNEQFF. In DNA form, the CDR3 reads TGTGCCAGCAGTTCCTCGGGACTAGCCTTCTACAATGAGCAGTTCTTC.

This clone was counted a few times. This chain connects TRBV12-1 to TRBJ2-3; the tabulated D call, TRBD2, remains unverified against the DNA. TRBV12-1 is listed as a pseudogene. CDR3 size: 17 residues. DNA of the CDR3: TGTGCCAGCAGCTTTCTTAGTGCCCCTTTTACCACAGATACGCAGTATTTT. Its protein product is CASSFLSAPFTTDTQYF.

Only one count was recorded for this clone. The V and J genes are TRBV2 and TRBJ2-2; 8 nucleotides agree with TRBD1. Germline loops: CDR1 SNHLY, CDR2 FYNNEI. V was pared by 7 bases and J by 5 bases, with 9 bases of the junction left unmatched. The CDR3 sequence is 15 residues long. The CDR3 bases are TGTGCCAGCACTTACGACAGGGGAATTACCGGGGAGCTGTTTTTT. It translates to CASTYDRGITGELFF.

This clone was picked up a small number of times. This chain uses TRBV10-3 with TRBJ2-2; possibly TRBD2 for D (5 bases). Germline V CDR1 and CDR2: ENHRY, SYGVKD. CDR3 length: 17 amino acids. V was cut by 6 bases and J by 3 bases, with 20 bases left in between. CDR3 amino acids: CAIRPHGGPGYTGELFF. For the CDR3, the DNA is TGTGCCATCAGGCCCCACGGCGGGCCGGGATACACCGGGGAGCTGTTTTTT.

DNA of the CDR3: TGTGCCAGCAGCTTAGCGGGGGGCGCAGCGGGAGGATCCTACGAGCAGTACTTC. This gives the protein CASSLAGGAAGGSYEQYF. The chain recombines TRBV7-2 with TRBJ2-7, with 9 positions matching TRBD2. CDR3 length: 18 residues. The V and J ends lost 0 bases and 1 base, in that order; junction bases with no gene match: 10. CDR1 and CDR2 (germline): SGHTA, FQGNSA. The full variable domain, with the rest looked up from reference TRBV7-2 and TRBJ2-7, is GAGVSQSPSNKVTEKGKDVELRCDPISGHTALYWYRQSLGQGLEFLIYFQGNSAPDKSGLPSDRFSAERTGGSVSTLTIQRTQQEDSAVYLCASSLAGGAAGGSYEQYFGPGTRLTVT.

Notes on this clone: This same CDR3 is encoded by further DNA sequences in the sample. This sequence joins TRBV28 and TRBJ1-6; 8 positions match TRBD1. Germline V gene data show CDR1 as MDHEN and CDR2 as SYDVKM. V trimming: 5 bases; J trimming: 1 base; junction bases outside the gene matches: 4. The CDR3 length is 16 residues. CDR3 nucleotides: TGTGCCAGCAGTACCAACAGGGGGTCCTATAATTCACCCCTCCACTTT. Amino acids: CASSTNRGSYNSPLHF.

The rearrangement links TRBV7-2 to TRBJ2-6, with TRBD2 matching 9 bases. Trimming cost V 2 bases and J 4 bases; bases outside gene matches: 12. Germline V lookup: CDR1 SGHTA, CDR2 FQGNSA. This CDR3 is 19 amino acids long. This CDR3 is CASSLSVAGAGIGANVLTF. As DNA, the CDR3 is TGTGCCAGCAGCTTATCCGTAGCGGGAGCGGGAATAGGGGCCAACGTCCTGACTTTC.

This clone was observed once. The rearrangement joins TRBV27 to TRBJ2-1; 12 bases match TRBD2. V shed 6 bases and J 5 bases; nucleotides not matched to a gene: 5. The CDR3 is 15 amino acids. Germline V gives CDR1 MNHEY, CDR2 SMNVEV (reference sequence). CDR3 amino acids: CASRAGLAGNNEQFF. Written as DNA, the CDR3 is TGTGCCAGCAGAGCCGGACTAGCGGGAAACAATGAGCAGTTCTTC.

V gene TRBV5-1 combines with J gene TRBJ1-2; D is uncertain. V gave up 2 bases and J gave up 6 bases, with 8 bases separating them. The V gene's germline CDR1 is SGHRS and CDR2 YFSETQ. This CDR3 has 12 amino acids. Written as DNA, the CDR3 is TGCGCCAGCAGCTTCTCCGGGGATGGCTACACCTTC. It specifies CASSFSGDGYTF.

This clone was seen a single time. J is TRBJ2-7 and V is TRBV11-2; TRBD2 matches at 7 bases. The CDR3 spans 16 residues. Germline CDR1 reads SGHAT; CDR2 reads FQNNGV. The junction had 12 bases not matched to a gene; V was cut back by 5 bases and J by 2 bases. CDR3 sequence reads: CASSNIPRDYPYEQYF. The CDR3 DNA sequence: TGTGCCAGCAGCAATATTCCCCGGGACTACCCCTACGAGCAGTACTTC.

The chain combines TRBV10-3 with TRBJ2-7, with TRBD1 as a possible D gene (7 bases). Per germline, CDR1 ENHRY and CDR2 SYGVKD. Trimming shortened V by 5 bases and J by 5 bases, and 16 bases separated the two germline ends. This CDR3 is 14 amino acids long. CDR3 protein: CAISPSTGEDEQYF. DNA for the CDR3: TGTGCCATCAGTCCCAGTACAGGGGAGGACGAGCAGTACTTC.

The rearrangement links TRBV24-1 to TRBJ2-5; TRBD1 aligns across 7 bases. CDR1 and CDR2 (germline): KGHDR, SFDVKD. This CDR3 region has 15 residues. V trimming: 4 bases; J trimming: 2 bases; junction bases outside the gene matches: 6. The CDR3 loop is CATSEAGTEQETQYF. CDR3 in DNA: TGTGCCACCAGTGAGGCTGGGACAGAACAAGAGACCCAGTACTTC.

In its sample, this clone was seen once. The rearrangement joins TRBV2 to TRBJ1-6; the D gene is possibly TRBD1 (5 bases). Germline-derived CDR1 and CDR2 are SNHLY and FYNNEI. Trimming pared 7 bases from V and 6 bases from J, leaving 10 bases between. This CDR3 is 13 amino acids long. In DNA form, the CDR3 reads TGTGCCAGCACGACAGAGCCTAATTCACCCCTCCACTTT. Its protein is CASTTEPNSPLHF.

This rearrangement joins TRBV2 to TRBJ2-1; 7 positions match TRBD2. The CDR3 consists of 13 residues. V was clipped by 10 bases and J by 6 bases; unmatched bases: 9. Germline V lookup: CDR1 SNHLY, CDR2 FYNNEI. The CDR3 nucleotides are TGTGCCAACCTAGCGGAACCCTCCAATGAGCAGTTCTTC. As protein: CANLAEPSNEQFF.